These T cell receptor beta chains were read from a single sample in a study of graft-versus-host responses after intestinal transplantation. Their antigens are not known. Profiled with immunoSEQ multiplex PCR; TCRdb holds only in-frame clones, not every one. This sample yields tens of thousands of clones, of which around 95% are seen a single time; around 0.57% belongs to the top ten. Sample: unstimulated CD8+ T cells sorted from spleen or lymph node cells, taken before intestinal transplant. The receptors derive from a human donor who received an intestinal transplant. The CDR3 runs from the conserved cysteine through the conserved F or W. Clone size is not always given. Where it is, it says once, few, many or a class for expanded clones.

size	V	J	CDR3
-	TRBV6-1	TRBJ1-2	CASSEFGTGKNNYGYTF
-	TRBV11-2	TRBJ2-1	CASSPHLTRGGYNEQFF
once	TRBV5-6	TRBJ2-7	CASSLASGGSSYEQYF
-	TRBV27	TRBJ2-1	CASSLPQTGWDEQFF
-	TRBV5-1	TRBJ2-7	CASSLGKPYEQYF
-	TRBV5-4	TRBJ2-1	CASSGDRAAEQFF
-	TRBV6-5	TRBJ2-7	CASSYVLDSYEQYF
-	TRBV5-1	TRBJ2-3	CASSLAGAWTDTQYF
once	TRBV12-5	TRBJ1-1	CASGLAGSGTEAFF
-	TRBV6-1	TRBJ2-7	CASSFRGGPGEQYF
-	TRBV19	-	CASSTLDRAYEQYF
-	TRBV28	TRBJ2-7	CASSSAINYEQYF
-	TRBV11-2	TRBJ2-1	CASSLGPRPGQLHNEQFF
-	TRBV30	TRBJ2-7	CAWTAGTGAYEQYF
-	TRBV29-1	TRBJ2-3	CSVEVRGGGTDTQYF
-	TRBV30	TRBJ1-5	CAWSVMQNQPQHF
-	TRBV27	TRBJ2-1	CASSLAHSYNEQFF
-	TRBV21-1	TRBJ2-2	CASSKEGQGTANTGELFF
-	TRBV19	TRBJ1-2	CASSISAGGYTF
-	TRBV15	TRBJ2-7	CATNGRVTDEQYF
-	TRBV7-6	TRBJ2-1	CASSQDRVIEQFF
-	TRBV5-1	TRBJ2-5	CASSLYGLELRGPQYF
-	TRBV6-5	TRBJ2-1	CASRFSGRSYNEQFF
-	TRBV5-4	TRBJ2-1	CASSLGVGLAGLGNEQFF
-	TRBV6-6	TRBJ2-3	CASSPDRGRGTDTQYF
-	TRBV19	TRBJ2-7	CASSTIGKSPSYEQYF
-	TRBV27	TRBJ2-1	CASSLTPGLAGVRFNNEQFF
-	TRBV4-1	TRBJ1-1	CASSRTGTSRTEAFF
-	TRBV27	TRBJ2-1	CATQGNSYNEQFF
-	TRBV7-9	TRBJ1-1	CASSLAAGVTFF
-	TRBV5-1	TRBJ1-3	CASPLGGNGNTIYF
-	TRBV10-1	TRBJ2-7	CASSEGVNDDEQYF
-	TRBV4-1	TRBJ2-1	CASSQVAGVDEQFF
once	TRBV2	TRBJ1-5	CASSSGPNQPQHF
-	TRBV27	TRBJ2-7	CASRSDRDEQYF
-	TRBV7-3	TRBJ1-3	CASSLTGSGNTIYF
-	TRBV10-3	TRBJ2-1	CAISEQEIYNEQFF
once	TRBV7-6	TRBJ2-7	CASSLGTGAYEQYF
-	TRBV29-1	TRBJ2-7	CSVELTGGAYEQYF
-	TRBV28	TRBJ2-2	CASSFETGGTSGTGELFF
-	TRBV7-2	TRBJ2-3	CASSLEAGGTDTQYF
-	TRBV4-1	TRBJ2-7	CASSLVSGTGSSYEQYF
-	TRBV19	TRBJ1-1	CASSIDPQAPSTEAFF
-	TRBV4-2	TRBJ2-7	CASSHLLAGGPLGSYEQYF
-	TRBV27	TRBJ2-7	CASSLIRDTPYEQYF
-	TRBV23-1	TRBJ2-1	CASSLPGQGREGSIDEQFF
-	TRBV27	TRBJ2-3	CASSLVGGSADTQYF
-	TRBV28	TRBJ2-5	CASSPLSTGGQETQYF
-	TRBV30	TRBJ1-1	CAWSLGQGNTEAFF
-	TRBV5-1	TRBJ2-3	CASSFGDTQYF
-	TRBV6-5	TRBJ2-7	CASTSEANEQYF